This TCR beta chain was recorded in a study of shared clonotypes between healthy human individuals. Assay: immunoSEQ multiplex PCR; the TCRdb copy retains only in-frame clones and omits some. The sample lists a few million clones; roughly 92% were seen once. Source material: naive CD4+ T cells from PBMCs. The subset: CD45RA+ positively selected. The receptor's source is a man aged 18 to 29 in good health. Some clones in this sample may be carry-over from other donors' samples.

The CDR3 region is CASSIPGRVKLFF. DNA for the CDR3: TGTGCCAGTAGTATTCCCGGACGCGTAAAACTGTTTTTT. The chain recombines TRBV19 with TRBJ1-4; D unresolved. With 3 bases removed from V and 10 bases from J, the gap between germline ends came to 12 bases. Germline V gives CDR1 LNHDA, CDR2 SQIVND (reference sequence). This CDR3 spans 13 amino acids.